This T cell receptor beta chain was recorded in a study of vaccination effects on CD4 cells after COVID-19 (dated 2022 in TCRdb). Context from the whole study: Post-vaccine samples across the study were collected a median of 72 days after the second dose, with a range of 14 to 241. The study compared SARS-CoV-2 spike-specific CD4+ TCR repertoires before and after mRNA vaccination in COVID-19 convalescent patients and infection-naive vaccine recipients. Altogether, roughly 10 COVID-19 convalescent patients and 4 SARS-CoV-2-naive healthy vaccine recipients made up the full study. Cultures from other donors in the study were sequenced with the Oncomine TCR Beta short-read assay on an Illumina iSeq 100. The paper's findings and limits, for the study overall: In healthy vaccine recipients, vaccine-induced clones were almost all SARS-CoV-2 mono-reactive, with only 1 of 255 being cross-reactive with common cold coronaviruses. Only a small number of convalescent patients were included, and no early post-infection timepoints were available, which limited the study. Both infection-induced and vaccine-induced clones contracted markedly at late post-vaccination timepoints, which is consistent with waning T cell responses.

In the ViraFEST assay, PBMC were stimulated with viral peptide pools, and antigen-specific CD4+ T cell clonotypes were then identified by expansion using TCR sequencing. After around 11 days of culture, CD4+ T cells were isolated with the EasySep CD4+ T cell isolation kit. Participants received two doses of either the BNT162b2 or the mRNA-1273 mRNA SARS-CoV-2 vaccine. The absence of prior SARS-CoV-2 infection in healthy vaccine recipients was confirmed by negative nucleocapsid antibodies before and after vaccination. Each well held over 1.5 million PBMC cultured in IMDM containing approximately 5% human AB serum, 9.5 to 10 IU/ml IL-2 and gentamicin, along with around 11 ug/ml peptides. Half of the culture medium was replaced with fresh IL-2-containing medium on days 3 and 7. Each peptide stimulation condition was cultured in triplicate wells unless otherwise noted. Using Ficoll-Paque Plus gradient centrifugation, PBMC were separated from whole blood and then either used fresh or cryopreserved at -140C. The overlapping peptide pools covered the spike proteins of SARS-CoV-2 and of the common cold coronaviruses HCoV-NL63, HCoV-OC43 and HCoV-229E. The QIAamp micro DNA kit was used to extract genomic DNA from the cultured CD4+ T cells.

The germline V and J ends show losses of 5 bases and 4 bases respectively, and no gene match explains 9 bases of the junction. CDR1 and CDR2, looked up from the germline V gene, are SGHNT and YENEEA. From its cysteine to its phenylalanine, the CDR3 spans 15 amino acids. Only the CDR3 DNA stays, 45 bases, in frame from base 1. Remarks on this clone: Its antigen is still unknown. No per-base quality is available; no much larger clone lies one base away.

Receptor libraries were prepared by the immunoSEQ multiplex PCR assay. DNA from the cultured, isolated CD4+ T cells was subjected to TCR beta CDR3 sequencing. The authors' analysis ran thus. Non-productive TCR sequences were removed, reads were trimmed to the CDR3 region, and CDR3s of at least 7 amino acids were retained. Antigen-specific clonotypes were identified with the MANAFEST web app by comparing expansion in peptide wells against reference cultures. For clones to be considered positive, expansion at FDR<0.05 versus reference and all other wells, an odds ratio above 5, and a frequency above 0.1% in two replicate wells were required. Cross-reactive clonotypes were defined as significantly expanded in SARS-CoV-2 spike wells and in at least one common cold coronavirus spike condition. Levenshtein distance calculated with the stringdist R package was used to assess CDR3 similarity, and unrooted trees were constructed with ape in R 3.6.1. TCRdb's version of the immuneACCESS table is confined to in-frame rearrangements and falls short of the full clone set. An unresolved V gene accounts for under half of the shortfall where checked; the remainder is of unknown origin. V and J calls and clone size are copied from that table; D and trimming were computed from the DNA. The sample table contains 30,000 to 40,000 clones; only one count was recorded for around 70% of them. About 12% of the sample is in the top ten clones.

The rearrangement joined TRBV11-3 to TRBJ2-7; TRBD1 aligns with 9 central bases. The source material was CD4+ T cells from PBMCs cultured with HCoV-229E spike peptides, sampled after COVID-19 vaccination. The cell subset or site label of this sample denotes: HCoV-229E spike overlapping peptide pool stimulation. The clonotype was recovered from a human donor who received a COVID-19 vaccine. The nucleotide sequence reads as follows: TGTGCCAGCAGCCCGGGACAGGGAGCGTCATACGAGCAGTACTTC. This sequence encodes CASSPGQGASYEQYF.